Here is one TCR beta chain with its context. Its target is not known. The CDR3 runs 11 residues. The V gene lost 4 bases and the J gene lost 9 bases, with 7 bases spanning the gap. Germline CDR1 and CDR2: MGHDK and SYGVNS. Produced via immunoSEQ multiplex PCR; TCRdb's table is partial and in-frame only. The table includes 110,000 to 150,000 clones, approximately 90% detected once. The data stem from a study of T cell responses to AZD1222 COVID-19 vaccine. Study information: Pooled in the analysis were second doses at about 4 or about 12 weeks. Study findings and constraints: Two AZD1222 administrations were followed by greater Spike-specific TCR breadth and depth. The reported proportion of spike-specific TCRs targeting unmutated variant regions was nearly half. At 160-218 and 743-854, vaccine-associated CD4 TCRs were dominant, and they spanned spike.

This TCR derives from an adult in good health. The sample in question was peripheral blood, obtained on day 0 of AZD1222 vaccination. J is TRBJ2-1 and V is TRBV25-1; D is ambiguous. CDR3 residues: CASSGHGEQFF. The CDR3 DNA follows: TGTGCCAGCAGTGGACATGGTGAGCAGTTCTTC.